This TCR beta chain comes out of a study of cytomegalovirus exposure and HLA in healthy donors (dated by TCRdb to the late 2010s). Notes on the research overall: An earlier analysis of under 600 of the donors reported 250 to 300 Gb of sequence data and 120 million or so unique TCR beta sequences from approximately 180 million T cells. Roughly 300 gigabases of sequencing data and approximately 84 million unique TCR sequences were included in an early release covering roughly 600 HLA-typed donors. Of the roughly 400 genotyped donors, approximately 83% fell in the genetic ancestry cluster associated with self-reported Caucasian donors. The study was designed to test whether signatures of past pathogen exposure could be identified by cataloging public T cell receptors. The T cell repertoires of roughly 660 subjects were profiled by immunosequencing and related to cytomegalovirus serostatus. Along with the roughly 700-subject first cohort, a separate validation cohort of over a hundred different subjects was used. High-throughput TCR immunosequencing, statistical association of individual TCRs with disease status, and machine learning were combined to predict cytomegalovirus infection status. A later analysis re-analyzed previously published TCR beta repertoires from roughly 600 donors and added high-resolution HLA genotyping to study TCR occurrence patterns. Rather than drawing on any new phenotypic data, the later analysis identified candidate immune exposures from TCR beta sequences and the way those sequences occurred across donors. An earlier analysis of nearly 600 of the donors applied high-throughput TCR beta sequencing to assess whether each TCR beta V gene segment acted as functional or pseudogenic. Donor age, sex, ethnicity and CMV serostatus were collected together with the repertoire data. In a later genetic analysis, genome-wide SNP genotypes for about 55% of the roughly 700 donors were used, and that subset was treated as a discovery cohort. All discovery cohort repertoires had been generated using a single sequencing platform. HLA typing included class I and class II loci at four-digit resolution. The number of typed donors differed by locus: about 620-640 for A, B, C, DRB1 and DQB1; 500 to 550 for DQA1; approximately 600 for DPA1; and 400 to 480 for DPB1. Roughly 5 DR-DQ haplotypes were handled as single units for association and clustering, since linkage in the cohort was strong. On average, roughly 240,000 unique TCR beta nucleotide sequences were sequenced per donor among some 430 genotyped donors of the cohort, with about 19% of those sequences being non-productive.

Broad study findings and their caveats: The sequencing pipeline was judged likely to have produced a cluster of highly shared sequence variants as a technical artifact. Linkage disequilibrium might explain the correlated functional status among segregating V segments, but an unknown experimental factor could not be excluded. While some public TCRs were present in many individuals, most TCR sequences turned up only very rarely across donors. The authors suggested that the approach could potentially be generalized to other disease states and immunological phenotypes. Only TCR beta chains were sequenced in this cohort, and the absence of alpha or paired-chain data limited detectable features. A later analysis found that most CMV-associated TCR beta chains appeared HLA-restricted, with HLA associations seemingly driven largely by CMV exposure. In an earlier analysis of more than 450 of the donors, most TCR beta V segments were observed in productive rearrangements about 90% or about 30% of the time, broadly matching IMGT annotations. The presence/absence analyses assumed that sequencing depth was roughly uniform across donors, and that assumption may not be true. Because HLA typing was unavailable for some donors at each locus, only the typed subset was used in association tests. Cytomegalovirus status was reported to be diagnosed by the classifier with high specificity and sensitivity in both the original and validation cohorts. The only immune exposure information available for the cohort was CMV serostatus. A later genetic analysis associated a missense DCLRE1C variant with V-gene and J-gene trimming of TCR beta chains, and an independent cohort replicated the association. In a later analysis, the rate of TCR association differed among HLA loci, with DRB1 alleles having the most associated TCRs and HLA-C alleles having the fewest. A later analysis reported that several top co-occurrence clusters appeared linked to parvovirus B19, influenza, CMV and Epstein-Barr virus. A further reported finding was that TCR beta sequences accurately predicted the HLA-A and HLA-B alleles for most subjects in the first cohort. Specific HLA alleles were associated with roughly 16,000 TCR beta sequences at a false discovery rate of 0.05 in a later analysis. When HLA alleles, especially DR and DQ, strongly co-occurred, TCR associations were difficult to assign to individual alleles. Some IMGT-functional V segments, including TRBV6-2 and TRBV6-3, could not be told apart with the 87-base-pair reads, so those segments were excluded. In a later analysis, HLA-associated TCR beta chains were found to be more clonally expanded and to have lower generation probabilities than equally common non-associated chains. Because counts were too low, seventeen rarely observed V segments, including chromosome 9 orphons, were excluded from the earlier analysis of some 540 of the donors. A few of the identified cytomegalovirus-associated TCR beta chains were confirmed in vitro to be specific for cytomegalovirus antigens. In the study, about 150 TCR beta chains were listed as associated with cytomegalovirus. According to a later genetic analysis, donors in an Asian-associated ancestry cluster had fewer N-insertions in productive TCRs than the approximately 650-donor mean.

As for this clone: Its antigen specificity is not known. Base qualities are missing; no much larger clone stands one base away.

The cohort consisted of approximately 690 healthy bone marrow donors. Cohort members were all nominally healthy when sampled, although unrecorded immune exposures were likely present. The donor was CMV seropositive and belonged to the group of 250 to 300 seropositive cohort members. A peripheral blood sample was collected from each donor, and TCR beta sequencing was performed on peripheral blood mononuclear cells. The Qiagen DNeasy Blood Extraction Kit was used to extract genomic DNA from the blood cell samples. From cysteine to phenylalanine, the CDR3 is 16 amino acids long. Only CDR3 DNA is held: 48 bases, read in frame from base 1. V trim: 0 bases; J trim: 1 base; unmatched bases: 1. CDR1 and CDR2 are read off the germline V gene (reference sequence) as PRHDT and FYEKMQ. The library was produced with the immunoSEQ multiplex PCR assay. For the multiplex PCR, a mixture combining 60 forward primers for TCR Vbeta segments and 13 reverse primers for TCR Jbeta segments was used. The CDR3 region of rearranged TCR beta genes was amplified from genomic DNA by a multiplex PCR assay. On the Illumina HiSeq System, the amplified TCR beta libraries were sequenced as 87-base-pair reads. Processing in the source paper ran as follows. A later analysis counted about 82 million unique TCR beta chains across the 666 repertoires, and 10 million to 11 million of these chains were shared by at least two donors. Raw reads were error-corrected and collapsed into unique sequences with a nearest-neighbor algorithm that merged closely related sequences to remove PCR and sequencing errors. Alignment of CDR3 sequences to IMGT reference sequences was used to assign V, D and J gene segments. Each retained sequence needed at least a six-nucleotide match to both a V gene segment and a J gene segment. Rearrangements were called productive when the CDR3 lacked stop codons and stayed in frame with V and J; all others were non-productive. CDR3 was defined according to IMGT convention as the region running from the second conserved V-encoded cysteine to the conserved J-encoded phenylalanine. Sequences without an unambiguous match to a single V gene segment were excluded from the earlier analysis of a few hundred of the donors. An earlier analysis of about 600 of the donors called V segments functional above 56.7% productive rearrangements and segregating when the between-donor standard deviation exceeded 5%. A statistical classification framework was developed to diagnose cytomegalovirus status using the catalog of TCR beta chain sequences. A later analysis assigned V and J genes by comparing TCR nucleotide sequences with IMGT/GENE-DB human TR gene sequences. A later analysis assigned CDR3 sequences and most-parsimonious VDJ recombination scenarios with the TCRdist pipeline. In a later analysis, each TCR beta chain was defined by its CDR3 amino acid sequence together with its V-gene family, and reads lacking a unique V-gene family were excluded. In a later analysis, nearly 600 highly shared, low-generation-probability nucleotide sequences were removed to address suspected cross-contamination and a sequencing artifact. In a later analysis, a clonal expansion index for each public chain was calculated from normalized within-repertoire ranks of inferred template counts. Generation probabilities in a later analysis came from a VDJ recombination model fitted to out-of-frame rearrangements, and those results were checked against IGoR. In a later analysis, TCR-TCR, TCR-HLA and TCR-CMV co-occurrence was scored with hypergeometric tests, and a repertoire-size bias correction was applied to TCR pairs. In a later analysis, false discovery rates were estimated by permuting HLA or CMV assignments 20 times. In a later analysis, co-occurring TCRs were grouped using DBSCAN, and TCRdist sequence similarity was added for clustering within HLA-allele-positive subsets. For co-occurrence clustering, repertoires with fewer than 30,000 or more than 120,000 public chains were excluded, along with about five repertoires with anomalous nucleotide sharing. Here the immuneACCESS table is served through TCRdb, limited to in-frame sequences with V and J called. Missing clones are a known gap in these copies; in checked studies unresolved V genes cover under half, and the rest lacks a known reason. Clone size and the V and J calls come from that table; the DNA yielded D and trimming. The sample table lists some 180,000 clones, over 80% of them with a count of one. The top ten hold 1.1% to 1.5% of the sample.

The rearrangement combines TRBV13 with TRBJ1-5, with 9 bases aligning to TRBD1. The TCR originated in a girl between 5 and 17 years old in good health and CMV-seropositive. The source material was PBMCs. DNA sequence: TGTGCCAGCAGCTTAGGGGACAGGGGAAGCAATCAGCCCCAGCATTTT. Its protein product is CASSLGDRGSNQPQHF. This CDR3, with the reference TRBV13 and TRBJ1-5 proteins standing in past its ends, gives the full variable domain AAGVIQSPRHLIKEKRETATLKCYPIPRHDTVYWYQQGPGQDPQFLISFYEKMQSDKGSIPDRFSAQQFSDYHSELNMSSLELGDSALYFCASSLGDRGSNQPQHFGDGTRLSIL.